Below are 27 T cell receptor beta chains sequenced from a single sample in a study of blood T cell repertoires in COVID-19. Some clones are missing from TCRdb's copy, which holds only in-frame ones; the method was immunoSEQ multiplex PCR. Counted here are over 200,000 clones, around 86% occurring once; the ten biggest clones make up 8.9%. The specimen was PBMCs or T cells enriched from blood (not recorded which). The receptors come from a woman between 45 and 60 years old with acute COVID-19.

This sequence joins TRBV3-1 (or the pseudogene TRBV3-2) and TRBJ2-7; the match to TRBD2 covers 8 bases. The germline CDR1 and CDR2 sequences are LGHDT and YNNKEL (reference sequence). After removal of 4 bases from V and 7 bases from J, the junction contained 9 bases not matched to a gene. The CDR3 length is 14 residues. The CDR3 DNA follows: TGTGCCAGCAGCCCTCGGACTAGCCGCTGGGAGCAGTACTTC. Its protein is CASSPRTSRWEQYF.

In its sample, this clone was seen a few times. V gene TRBV28 combines with J gene TRBJ1-4; D is perhaps TRBD1 (5 bases). This CDR3 contains 12 residues. V lost 1 base to trimming and J lost 10 bases, with 7 bases between them. Germline V gene data show CDR1 as MDHEN and CDR2 as SYDVKM. The CDR3 DNA reads TGTGCCAGCAGTTTATCAGGGTTAAAACTGTTTTTT. Amino acids: CASSLSGLKLFF. Looking up the rest from reference TRBV28 and TRBJ1-4 gives the full variable domain: DVKVTQSSRYLVKRTGEKVFLECVQDMDHENMFWYRQDPGLGLRLIYFSYDVKMKEKGDIPEGYSVSREKKERFSLILESASTNQTSMYLCASSLSGLKLFFGSGTQLSVL.

In its sample, this clone was seen once. The rearrangement uses TRBV2 and TRBJ2-6; possibly TRBD1 for D (6 bases). Germline V gene data show CDR1 as SNHLY and CDR2 as FYNNEI. CDR3 length equals 17 residues. Between the trimmed V and J ends, which lost 3 bases and 0 bases, there was a span of 12 bases. The CDR3 here is CASSDPGTHSGANVLTF. In DNA form, the CDR3 reads TGTGCCAGCAGTGACCCGGGGACACACTCTGGGGCCAACGTCCTGACTTTC.

V is TRBV5-8 and J is TRBJ1-5; D ambiguous. From germline, CDR1 is SGHTS and CDR2 YDEGEE. The V and J ends lost 2 bases and 7 bases respectively, with 10 bases between them. This CDR3 contains 13 residues. The CDR3 DNA reads TGTGCCAGCAGCTTCGGTCCAGGCCAGCCCCAGCATTTT. Its translation is CASSFGPGQPQHF.

This clone was seen repeatedly, ten times or more. This chain links TRBV19 with TRBJ1-2; D might be TRBD1 (6 bases). CDR3 length: 15 amino acids. Trimming left V 7 bases short and J 0 bases short, with 15 bases between. Germline V lookup: CDR1 LNHDA, CDR2 SQIVND (reference sequence). The CDR3 protein is CASTLGTTTNYGYTF. In DNA form, the CDR3 reads TGTGCCAGTACCCTAGGGACAACTACTAACTATGGCTACACCTTC.

The V and J genes are TRBV10-3 and TRBJ2-7, with 8 positions matching TRBD1. The germline CDR1 and CDR2 sequences are ENHRY and SYGVKD. Trimming took 6 bases from V and 3 from J; bases not matched to a gene: 7. The CDR3 is 14 residues long. The CDR3 loop reads CAISQDRVNYEQYF. The CDR3 bases are TGTGCCATCAGCCAGGACAGGGTCAACTACGAGCAGTACTTC.

This CDR3 reads CASSLGQGTGYTF. The CDR3, as DNA: TGTGCCAGCAGTCTAGGACAGGGGACTGGCTACACCTTC. The chain combines TRBV12-3 or TRBV12-4 with TRBJ1-2; 9 positions match TRBD1. The CDR3 contains 13 residues. J gave up 7 bases and V 5 bases, and 5 bases lay outside the gene matches.

This chain uses TRBV18 with TRBJ1-2, with 9 bases that match TRBD1. Trimming cost V 5 bases and J 4 bases; bases outside gene matches: 5. Germline lookup yields CDR1 KGHSH and CDR2 LQKENI. There are 14 residues in the CDR3. CDR3 in DNA: TGTGCCAGCTCATTGGACAGGGGCGGCTATGGCTACACCTTC. Translation gives CASSLDRGGYGYTF.

The chain carries TRBV6-4 and TRBJ2-5; no clear D. Germline loops: CDR1 MRHNA, CDR2 SNTAGT. This CDR3 spans 13 amino acids. The ends were cut back, 6 bases at V and 4 bases at J, with 12 bases in the middle. CDR3: CASRVSSRETQYF. DNA for the CDR3: TGTGCCAGCAGGGTTAGTTCGCGAGAGACCCAGTACTTC.

This clone was observed a single time. The V and J genes are TRBV5-1 and TRBJ1-4, with 9 bases fitting TRBD1. Germline V gene sequence: CDR1 SGHRS, CDR2 YFSETQ. This CDR3 spans 19 amino acids. V shed 2 bases and J 4 bases; nucleotides not matched to a gene: 15. Here the CDR3 DNA reads TGCGCCAGCAGCTTAGAACAAACAGGGGGCACGGGGTATAATGAAAAACTGTTTTTT. As protein: CASSLEQTGGTGYNEKLFF.

The DNA of the CDR3 is TGTGCCAGCAGCGTAGGGGCCGGGGGAACTGGAAACACCATATATTTT. As protein: CASSVGAGGTGNTIYF. V and J are TRBV9 and TRBJ1-3; tentative D call: TRBD1 (5 bases). Per germline, CDR1 SGDLS and CDR2 YYNGEE. The CDR3 extends over 16 amino acids. Between the trimmed V and J ends, which lost 0 bases and 2 bases, there was a span of 12 bases.

This sequence joins TRBV7-8 and TRBJ2-1; TRBD1 matches 9 bases. The trim removed 5 bases at V and 1 base at J, leaving 3 bases unmatched. The CDR3 is 15 residues long. The germline V gene encodes CDR1 SGHVS and CDR2 FQNEAQ. The CDR3 nucleotides read TGTGCCAGCAGCCTACAGGGGGCTTCCTACAATGAGCAGTTCTTC. It encodes CASSLQGASYNEQFF.

This chain connects TRBV28 to TRBJ1-2, with TRBD1 identical over 7 bases. CDR1 and CDR2 from the germline V gene are MDHEN and SYDVKM. This CDR3 is 14 amino acids long. Trimming at V came to 4 bases and at J to 4 bases, leaving 6 bases not matched to a gene. The CDR3 protein is CASSSTGTGYGYTF. As DNA, the CDR3 is TGTGCCAGCAGTTCGACAGGGACGGGCTATGGCTACACCTTC.

V is TRBV11-2 and J is TRBJ2-1, with D hard to call. The V end was cut by 1 base, the J end by 0 bases, with 7 bases between. Germline V lookup: CDR1 SGHAT, CDR2 FQNNGV. The CDR3 is 15 amino acids. The CDR3, as DNA: TGTGCCAGCAGCTTAGGAGATAGCTCCTACAATGAGCAGTTCTTC. Translation gives CASSLGDSSYNEQFF.

The V and J genes are TRBV5-6 and TRBJ1-4, with D perhaps TRBD1 (5 bases). Trimming shortened V by 2 bases and J by 7 bases, and 18 bases separated the two germline ends. The CDR3 covers 16 residues. Germline values: CDR1 SGHDT, CDR2 YYEEEE. CDR3 in DNA: TGTGCCAGCAGCTTAAATTCAGGGCCCCGGGCTGAAAAACTGTTTTTT. Translating it yields CASSLNSGPRAEKLFF.

The V gene is TRBV9, the J gene TRBJ1-2, with D possibly being TRBD1 (6 bases). Looked up from germline, CDR1 is SGDLS and CDR2 is YYNGEE. The V end lost 0 bases, the J end lost 3 bases, and 9 bases lay between the germline ends. CDR3 size: 14 residues. The CDR3 DNA reads as TGTGCCAGCAGCGTAGGAGGGGGTGACTATGGCTACACCTTC. Translation gives CASSVGGGDYGYTF.

V is TRBV2 and J is TRBJ2-2; 7 nucleotides align to TRBD1. The V gene end was trimmed by 10 bases and the J gene end by 2 bases; junction bases not matched to a gene: 4. This CDR3 is built from 13 residues. Germline CDR1 and CDR2: SNHLY and FYNNEI. CDR3 residues: CAIRDRNTGELFF. CDR3 sequence (DNA): TGTGCCATACGGGACAGAAACACCGGGGAGCTGTTTTTT.

This rearrangement joins TRBV6-5 to TRBJ2-3; TRBD1 matches at 8 bases. Trimming at V came to 6 bases and at J to 2 bases, leaving 7 bases not matched to a gene. Germline V gives CDR1 MNHEY, CDR2 SVGAGI. This CDR3 spans 15 amino acids. The CDR3 region has the DNA TGTGCCAGCAGGGATACAGGGGGGACCACAGATACGCAGTATTTT. It yields the protein CASRDTGGTTDTQYF.

The chain links TRBV10-3 to TRBJ2-3; D is unclear. This CDR3 has 12 amino acids. Per the germline V gene, CDR1 is ENHRY and CDR2 is SYGVKD. Trimming cost V 3 bases and J 8 bases, with 9 bases left between them. CDR3 amino acids: CAISDWPGTQYF. CDR3 nucleotides: TGTGCCATCAGTGATTGGCCAGGTACGCAGTATTTT.

The J gene is TRBJ2-1, the V gene TRBV6-5; 8 nucleotides align to TRBD1. CDR1 MNHEY and CDR2 SVGAGI come from the germline V gene. The trim removed 5 bases at V and 0 bases at J, leaving 3 bases unmatched. There are 15 residues in the CDR3. CDR3 amino acids: CASSTDRGSYNEQFF. The CDR3, as DNA: TGTGCCAGCAGTACCGACAGGGGCTCCTACAATGAGCAGTTCTTC.

The chain employs TRBV10-3 and TRBJ2-5; D ambiguous. CDR3 length: 13 amino acids. The V end lost 3 bases, the J end lost 4 bases, and 9 bases lay between the germline ends. Germline CDR1 and CDR2: ENHRY and SYGVKD. The CDR3 coding sequence is TGTGCCATCAGTGAACGCGTCCGAGAGACCCAGTACTTC. This gives the protein CAISERVRETQYF.

The chain links TRBV7-2 to TRBJ1-5; D might be TRBD1 (6 bases). The CDR3 has 15 residues. Germline V gene sequence: CDR1 SGHTA, CDR2 FQGNSA. V was pared by 5 bases and J by 6 bases, with 17 bases between. CDR3 sequence: CASSAGDTSGQPQHF. CDR3 DNA: TGTGCCAGCAGCGCAGGGGACACCTCAGGTCAGCCCCAGCATTTT.

The genes are TRBV3-1 (or the pseudogene TRBV3-2) and TRBJ1-4, with 7 nucleotides matching TRBD1. The V and J ends lost 0 bases and 10 bases, in that order; junction bases with no gene match: 2. Germline loops: CDR1 LGHDT, CDR2 YNNKEL (reference sequence). This CDR3 is built from 13 residues. CDR3 DNA: TGTGCCAGCAGCCAAGACCAGGGGGGAAAACTGTTTTTT. It yields the protein CASSQDQGGKLFF.

The chain has TRBV11-3 and TRBJ2-1; no clear D gene. Germline-derived CDR1 and CDR2 are SGHNT and YENEEA. The CDR3 extends over 15 amino acids. Trimming pared 0 bases from V and 4 bases from J, leaving 10 bases between. The CDR3 spells CASSLEVIGYNEQFF. CDR3 bases: TGTGCCAGCAGCTTAGAGGTCATCGGGTACAATGAGCAGTTCTTC. The full variable domain, with the rest looked up from reference TRBV11-3 and TRBJ2-1, is EAGVVQSPRYKIIEKKQPVAFWCNPISGHNTLYWYLQNLGQGPELLIRYENEEAVDDSQLPKDRFSAERLKGVDSTLKIQPAELGDSAVYLCASSLEVIGYNEQFFGPGTRLTVL.

The chain couples TRBV7-2 to TRBJ2-5; 9 bases align to TRBD1. The germline gives CDR1 SGHTA, CDR2 FQGNSA. The CDR3 has 15 amino acids. The ends lost 3 bases at V and 5 bases at J; junction bases unmatched: 7. The DNA of the CDR3 is TGTGCCAGCAGCTTTACAGGGGGCGTTGGGGAGACCCAGTACTTC. Amino acids: CASSFTGGVGETQYF.

J is TRBJ2-3 and V is TRBV5-1; the D gene is possibly TRBD2 (7 bases). Germline V CDR1 and CDR2: SGHRS, YFSETQ. The CDR3 extends over 15 amino acids. The V end was cut by 0 bases, the J end by 6 bases, with 14 bases between. In DNA form, the CDR3 reads TGCGCCAGCAGCTTGGAGGGGGGGAGTGGTGATACGCAGTATTTT. This encodes CASSLEGGSGDTQYF.

This clone was picked up a small number of times. The chain combines TRBV7-2 with TRBJ1-2, with 10 bases identical to TRBD1. The CDR3 spans 15 residues. CDR1 SGHTA and CDR2 FQGNSA come from the germline V gene. V trimming: 5 bases; J trimming: 3 bases; junction bases outside the gene matches: 6. The CDR3 DNA reads as TGTGCCAGCAGCGCCCGACAGGGGGCTTACTATGGCTACACCTTC. Amino acids: CASSARQGAYYGYTF.